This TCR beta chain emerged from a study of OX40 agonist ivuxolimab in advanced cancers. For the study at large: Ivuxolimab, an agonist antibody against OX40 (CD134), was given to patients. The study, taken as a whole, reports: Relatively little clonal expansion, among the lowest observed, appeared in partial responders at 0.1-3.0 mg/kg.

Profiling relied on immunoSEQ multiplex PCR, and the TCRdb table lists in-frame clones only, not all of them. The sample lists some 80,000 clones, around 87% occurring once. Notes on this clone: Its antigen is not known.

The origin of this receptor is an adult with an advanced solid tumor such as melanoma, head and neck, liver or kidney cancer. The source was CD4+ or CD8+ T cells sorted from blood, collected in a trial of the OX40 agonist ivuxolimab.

CDR3 residues: CASRQGQRTDTQYF. CDR3 nucleotide sequence: TGCGCCAGCAGGCAGGGGCAGCGCACAGATACGCAGTATTTT. This chain joins TRBV4-1 and TRBJ2-3, with a tentative D call TRBD1 (6 bases). Germline assignment: CDR1 MGHRA and CDR2 YSYEKL. The V end was cut by 6 bases, the J end by 1 base, with 11 bases between. The CDR3 is 14 residues long.